This T cell receptor (beta chain) was observed in a study of neurological immune-mediated disorders. Study results and limitations: HTLV-1-associated myelopathy ranked highest for TCR clonal expansion and multiple sclerosis lowest, beneath healthy controls. Phylogenetic analysis grouped 18 of 34 multiple sclerosis patients' repertoires together, suggesting a possible repertoire signature.

From 2 million PBMCs stored at -80 C, the unsorted libraries were generated. Germline V CDR1 and CDR2: MNHEY, SVGAGI. There are 15 residues in the CDR3. V was pared by 6 bases and J by 1 base, with 13 bases between. The method for making cDNA was 5'RACE, and it used 10-nucleotide random UMIs. One entry per CDR3 protein, called by TCRdb with MiXCR from the 5' RACE reads. The sample yields over 25,000 distinct CDR3 sequences, approximately 1.6% seen once. This clonotype has ten or more counts. Antigen unknown. The clonotype comes from a woman in her twenties or thirties with multiple sclerosis. Input material: PBMCs. The chain carries TRBV6-5 and TRBJ1-5; TRBD1 is a possible D gene (5 bases). The CDR3 sequence is CASRKAGWSNQPQHF. In DNA form, the CDR3 reads TGTGCCAGCAGAAAGGCAGGGTGGAGCAATCAGCCCCAGCATTTT.